Given below is one TCR beta chain in context. V gave up 3 bases and J gave up 2 bases; unmatched junction bases: 3. There are 15 residues in the CDR3. Germline lookup yields CDR1 WNHNN and CDR2 SYGVQD (reference sequence). This entry belongs to a study of cytomegalovirus exposure and HLA in healthy donors. Profiling relied on immunoSEQ multiplex PCR, and the TCRdb table lists in-frame clones only, not all of them. The table records approximately 71,000 clones, 94% of them present only once. This receptor was obtained from a young woman in good health and CMV-seronegative. Material: PBMCs. The chain uses TRBV10-1 and TRBJ2-3, with TRBD2 matching 9 bases. The CDR3 coding sequence is TGCGCCAGCAGTGATAGCGGGGGACTCACAGATACGCAGTATTTT. It is translated as CASSDSGGLTDTQYF.